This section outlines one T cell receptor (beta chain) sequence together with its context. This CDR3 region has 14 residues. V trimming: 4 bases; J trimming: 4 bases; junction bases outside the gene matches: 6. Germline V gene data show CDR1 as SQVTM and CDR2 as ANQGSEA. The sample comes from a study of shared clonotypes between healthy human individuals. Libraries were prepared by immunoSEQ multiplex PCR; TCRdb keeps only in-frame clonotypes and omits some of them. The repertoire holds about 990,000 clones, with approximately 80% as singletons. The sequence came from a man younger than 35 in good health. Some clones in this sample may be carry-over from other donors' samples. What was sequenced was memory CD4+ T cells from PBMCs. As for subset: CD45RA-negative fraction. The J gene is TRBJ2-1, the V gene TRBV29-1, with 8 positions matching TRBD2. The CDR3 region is CSVGFSSGYNEQFF. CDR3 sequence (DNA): TGCAGCGTTGGGTTTTCTAGCGGGTACAATGAGCAGTTCTTC.